The present TCR beta chain was sequenced within a study of CXCR3-negative and CXCR3-positive naive CD8 T cells. Study in general: With about 1.5 +/- 0.3 million reads per library, the TRB reads numbered around 130 million in total.

A word on this clonotype: The antigen remains undetermined.

UMI-tagged TRB cDNA libraries were built via 5' RACE. From the 5' RACE reads, TCRdb lists one entry per CDR3 protein and no DNA. This repertoire comprises over 55,000 distinct CDR3 sequences; its ten largest clones make up around 4.9%. The germline CDR1 and CDR2 sequences are MDHEN and SYDVKM. The CDR3 loop spans 16 amino acids. Study results and caveats: CXCR3-positive naive cells had TRB CDR3s that were more hydrophobic than CXCR3-negative naive cells had.

Sequenced material: naive CXCR3+ CD8+ T cells from blood. Subset given: CD45RO-CCR7+CD27+CD95- naive CD8+ T cells expressing CXCR3 (TNR3+). The chain uses TRBV28 and TRBJ2-3; TCRdb picks TRBD1, but there is no DNA to check that call. This sequence originates from a human donor in good health. Some clones in this sample may be carry-over from other donors' samples. CDR3 in amino acids: CASSFPLRGLRDTQYF. Full variable domain (outside the CDR3, taken from reference TRBV28 and TRBJ2-3): DVKVTQSSRYLVKRTGEKVFLECVQDMDHENMFWYRQDPGLGLRLIYFSYDVKMKEKGDIPEGYSVSREKKERFSLILESASTNQTSMYLCASSFPLRGLRDTQYFGPGTRLTVL.